This TCR beta chain was identified in a study of siplizumab effects on memory and regulatory T cells. Between the trimmed V and J ends, which lost 5 bases and 4 bases, there was a span of 10 bases. The CDR3 extends over 12 amino acids. Germline V gene sequence: CDR1 SQVTM, CDR2 ANQGSEA. In the mixed lymphocyte reaction, cells were cocultured for six to seven days at 37°C. This clone came up a few times. What it binds is not known. Assay used: immunoSEQ multiplex PCR; TCRdb lists only in-frame clones, some missing. The sample carries approximately 13,000 clones, about two fifths recorded once. Overall study findings and caveats: Poor capture below about 10^-5 frequency left most alloreactive clones unmapped to unstimulated subsets. Naive T cells looked more diverse than memory cells and looked like major alloresponse contributors. It was not possible to assign a naive or memory phenotype to roughly 80-96% of proliferating CD4+ or CD8+ clones.

Sequenced input: CFSE-low (dividing) CD8+ T cells sorted from an allogeneic mixed lymphocyte reaction. The chain recombines TRBV29-1 with TRBJ2-3; D is undetermined. The origin of this receptor is a human donor in good health; the cells came from an allogeneic mixed lymphocyte reaction. DNA of the CDR3: TGCAGCGTTCCCACCGCCCCAGATACGCAGTATTTT. The encoded protein is CSVPTAPDTQYF.